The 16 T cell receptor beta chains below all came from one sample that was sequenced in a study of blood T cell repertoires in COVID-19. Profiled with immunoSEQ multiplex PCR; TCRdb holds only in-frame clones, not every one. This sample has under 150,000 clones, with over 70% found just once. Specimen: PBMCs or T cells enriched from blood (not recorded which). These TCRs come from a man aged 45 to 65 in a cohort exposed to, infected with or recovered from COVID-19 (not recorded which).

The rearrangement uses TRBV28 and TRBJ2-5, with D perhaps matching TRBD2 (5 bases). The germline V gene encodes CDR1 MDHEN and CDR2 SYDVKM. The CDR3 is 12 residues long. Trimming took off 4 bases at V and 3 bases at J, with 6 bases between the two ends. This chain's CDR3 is CASSSGEETQYF. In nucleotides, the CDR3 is TGTGCCAGCAGTTCCGGGGAAGAGACCCAGTACTTC.

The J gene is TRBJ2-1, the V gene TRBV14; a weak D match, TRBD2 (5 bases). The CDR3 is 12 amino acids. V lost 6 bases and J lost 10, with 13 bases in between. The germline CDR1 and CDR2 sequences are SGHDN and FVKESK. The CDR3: CASSPTTGEQFF. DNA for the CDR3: TGTGCCAGCAGTCCGACGACGGGGGAGCAGTTCTTC.

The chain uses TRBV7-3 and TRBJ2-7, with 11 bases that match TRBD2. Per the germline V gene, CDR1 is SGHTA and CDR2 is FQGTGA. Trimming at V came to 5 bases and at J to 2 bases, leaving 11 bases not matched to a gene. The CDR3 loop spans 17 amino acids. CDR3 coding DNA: TGTGCCAGCAGCGCTGGACTAGCGGGCCGAGGAACCTACGAGCAGTACTTC. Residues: CASSAGLAGRGTYEQYF.

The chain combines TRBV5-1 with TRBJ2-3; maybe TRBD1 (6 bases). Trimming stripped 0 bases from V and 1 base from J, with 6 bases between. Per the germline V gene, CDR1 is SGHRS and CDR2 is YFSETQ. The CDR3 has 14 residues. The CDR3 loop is CASSLDRGTDTQYF. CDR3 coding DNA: TGCGCCAGCAGCTTGGACAGGGGCACAGATACGCAGTATTTT.

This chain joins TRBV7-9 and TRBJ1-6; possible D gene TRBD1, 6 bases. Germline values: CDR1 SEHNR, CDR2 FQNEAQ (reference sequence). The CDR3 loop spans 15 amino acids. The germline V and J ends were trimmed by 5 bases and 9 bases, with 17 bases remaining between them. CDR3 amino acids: CASSTTGLGSSPLHF. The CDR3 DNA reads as TGTGCCAGCAGCACCACAGGGCTCGGTAGTTCACCCCTCCACTTT.

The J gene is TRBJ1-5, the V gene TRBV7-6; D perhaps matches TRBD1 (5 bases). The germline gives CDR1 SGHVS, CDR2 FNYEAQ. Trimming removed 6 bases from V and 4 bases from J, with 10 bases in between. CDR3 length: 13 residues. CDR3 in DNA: TGTGCCAGCAGTCAACAGGAGAATCAGCCCCAGCATTTT. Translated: CASSQQENQPQHF.

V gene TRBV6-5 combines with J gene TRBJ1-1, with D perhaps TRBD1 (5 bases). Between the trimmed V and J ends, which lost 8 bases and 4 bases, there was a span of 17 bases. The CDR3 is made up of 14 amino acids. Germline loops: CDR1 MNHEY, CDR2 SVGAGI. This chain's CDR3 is CASGREGLGTEAFF. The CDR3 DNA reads TGTGCCAGCGGGAGGGAGGGGCTCGGCACTGAAGCTTTCTTT.

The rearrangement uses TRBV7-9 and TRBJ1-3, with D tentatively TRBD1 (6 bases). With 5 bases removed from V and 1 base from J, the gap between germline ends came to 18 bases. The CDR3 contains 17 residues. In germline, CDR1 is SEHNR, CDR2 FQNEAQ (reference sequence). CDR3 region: CASSPGNIGTSGNTIYF. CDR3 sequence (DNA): TGTGCCAGCAGCCCAGGAAACATAGGGACATCTGGAAACACCATATATTTT.

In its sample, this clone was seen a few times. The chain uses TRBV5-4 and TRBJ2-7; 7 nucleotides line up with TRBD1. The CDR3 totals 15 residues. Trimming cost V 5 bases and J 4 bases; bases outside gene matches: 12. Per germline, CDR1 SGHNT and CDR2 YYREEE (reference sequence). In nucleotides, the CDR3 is TGTGCCAGCAGTTCGGCTGGGACAGACTTTTACGAGCAGTACTTC. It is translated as CASSSAGTDFYEQYF.

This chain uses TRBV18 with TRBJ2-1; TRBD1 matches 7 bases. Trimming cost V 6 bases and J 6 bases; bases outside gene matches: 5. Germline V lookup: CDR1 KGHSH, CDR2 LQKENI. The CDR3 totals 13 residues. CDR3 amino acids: CASSFGQVNEQFF. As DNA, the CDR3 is TGTGCCAGCTCCTTCGGACAGGTCAATGAGCAGTTCTTC. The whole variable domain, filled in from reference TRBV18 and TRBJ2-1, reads NAGVMQNPRHLVRRRGQEARLRCSPMKGHSHVYWYRQLPEEGLKFMVYLQKENIIDESGMPKERFSAEFPKEGPSILRIQQVVRGDSAAYFCASSFGQVNEQFFGPGTRLTVL.

The DNA for the CDR3 is TGTGCCAGCAGTTACCCTACTTTGCTGAGCGGTGGCTACACCTTC. Its translation is CASSYPTLLSGGYTF. This chain uses TRBV6-2 or TRBV6-3 with TRBJ1-2; D call uncertain. The V end lost 2 bases, the J end lost 7 bases, and 17 bases lay between the germline ends. Germline loops: CDR1 MNHEY, CDR2 SVGEGT. The CDR3 has 15 amino acids.

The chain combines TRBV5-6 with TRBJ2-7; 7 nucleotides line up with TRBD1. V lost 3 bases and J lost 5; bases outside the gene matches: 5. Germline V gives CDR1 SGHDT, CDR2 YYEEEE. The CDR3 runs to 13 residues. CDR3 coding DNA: TGTGCCAGCAGCTGGATGACAGGGAACGAGCAGTACTTC. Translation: CASSWMTGNEQYF.

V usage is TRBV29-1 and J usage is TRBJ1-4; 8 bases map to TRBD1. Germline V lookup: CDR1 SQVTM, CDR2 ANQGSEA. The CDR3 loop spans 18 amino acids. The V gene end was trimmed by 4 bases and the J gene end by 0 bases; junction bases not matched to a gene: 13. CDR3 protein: CSVGERTGIGATNEKLFF. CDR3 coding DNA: TGCAGCGTTGGCGAGAGGACAGGGATCGGAGCAACTAATGAAAAACTGTTTTTT.

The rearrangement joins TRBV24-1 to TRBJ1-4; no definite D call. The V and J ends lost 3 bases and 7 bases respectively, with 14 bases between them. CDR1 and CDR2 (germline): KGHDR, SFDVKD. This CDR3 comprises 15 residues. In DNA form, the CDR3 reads TGTGCCACCAGTGATCCCGGGGAATCTAGTGAAAAACTGTTTTTT. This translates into CATSDPGESSEKLFF.

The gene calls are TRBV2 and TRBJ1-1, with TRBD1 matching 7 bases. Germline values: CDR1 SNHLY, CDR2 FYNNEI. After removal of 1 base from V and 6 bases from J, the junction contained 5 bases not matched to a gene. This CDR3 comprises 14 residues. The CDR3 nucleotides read TGTGCCAGCAGTGAAGAGGGAACAGGGGCTGAAGCTTTCTTT. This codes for CASSEEGTGAEAFF.

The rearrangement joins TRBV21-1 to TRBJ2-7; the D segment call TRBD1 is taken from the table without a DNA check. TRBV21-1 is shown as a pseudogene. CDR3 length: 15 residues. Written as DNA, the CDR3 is TGTGCCAGCAGCTCCCTGGTGGACAGAGCTTACGAGCAGTACTTC. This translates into CASSSLVDRAYEQYF.